The rows below give T cell receptor beta chains drawn from one sample of a study of cytomegalovirus exposure and HLA in healthy donors. Only in-frame clones appear in the TCRdb table, and some are missing; sequencing was by immunoSEQ multiplex PCR. This sample carries 150,000 to 200,000 clones, roughly 80% of them seen once, and the ten largest clones take about 0.25%. What was sequenced was PBMCs. These receptors all come from a boy younger than 18 in good health and CMV-seronegative. Each CDR3 is given without its conserved first and last residue.

TRBV7-2	TRBJ1-2	ASTQGPYSYT
TRBV21-1	TRBJ2-2	ASSKQGRDRTGELF
TRBV18	TRBJ1-6	ASTSSGERSPLH
TRBV2	TRBJ2-3	ATMRDGSTDTQY
TRBV11-2	TRBJ2-3	ASSLGQGYTDTQY
TRBV5-6	TRBJ2-1	ASSLAASRKF
TRBV28	TRBJ2-5	ASRFQGETKTQY
TRBV6-1	TRBJ1-1	ASSVGTGGFSEAF
TRBV19	TRBJ1-1	ASHRGGNTEAF
TRBV30	TRBJ2-2	ACHPGGLSGELF
TRBV15	TRBJ2-7	ATSAVRSSEQY
TRBV9	TRBJ2-2	ASSAGTGSGELF
TRBV13	TRBJ1-2	ASSLVQGPNYGYT
TRBV7-9	TRBJ2-7	ASSLGTGRFYEQY
TRBV7-9	TRBJ2-1	ASSLVGGGGVNEQF
TRBV7-2	TRBJ2-3	ASSSGTSGGGTDTQY
TRBV9	TRBJ1-2	ASSPGLGNRGRSSNGYT
TRBV2	TRBJ1-3	ASSLDIRNTIY
TRBV28	TRBJ2-6	ASSTWSTGANVLT
TRBV7-2	TRBJ1-2	ASSFRTNYGYT
TRBV5-4	TRBJ2-1	ASSLTSGGREQF
TRBV7-2	TRBJ2-1	ASSFTSGRVGYNEQF
TRBV7-2	TRBJ1-1	ASRPAVGTEAF
TRBV15	TRBJ1-2	ATSRGVSTGWEGYT
TRBV13	TRBJ1-2	ATRQGLANYGYT
TRBV27	TRBJ1-3	ASRGTGAGNTIY
TRBV28	TRBJ1-5	ASSRATQPQH
TRBV30	TRBJ2-7	AWKSSDWTYEQY
TRBV29-1	TRBJ2-7	SVPGDPSYEQY
TRBV5-8	TRBJ1-4	ASSKRTGFNEKLF
TRBV2	TRBJ2-5	ASSEGLAGTQETQY
TRBV28	TRBJ1-5	ASSKPPPQPQH
TRBV5-5	TRBJ1-2	ASSLEQNNYGYT
TRBV6-1	TRBJ2-2	ASLGSGVVGELF
TRBV5-4	TRBJ2-3	AGHAGQGWGDTQY